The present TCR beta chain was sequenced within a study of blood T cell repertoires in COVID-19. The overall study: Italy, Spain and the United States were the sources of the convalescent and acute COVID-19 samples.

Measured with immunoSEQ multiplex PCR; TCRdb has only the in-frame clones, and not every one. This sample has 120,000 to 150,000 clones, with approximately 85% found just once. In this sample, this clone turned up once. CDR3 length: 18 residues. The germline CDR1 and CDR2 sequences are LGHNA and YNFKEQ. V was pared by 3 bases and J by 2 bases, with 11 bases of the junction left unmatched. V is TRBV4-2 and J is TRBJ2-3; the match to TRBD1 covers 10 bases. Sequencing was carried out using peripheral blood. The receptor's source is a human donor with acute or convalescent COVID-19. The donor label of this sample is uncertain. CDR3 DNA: TGTGCCAGCAGCCAGCCCACGGGGGGACAGGGGTACACAGATACGCAGTATTTT. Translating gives CASSQPTGGQGYTDTQYF.